A single T cell receptor (beta chain) is shown here with its context. The protocol was immunoSEQ multiplex PCR, while the TCRdb copy is restricted to in-frame clones and leaves out a portion. This table holds tens of thousands of clones, roughly 96% found once. The sample comes from a study of control samples from healthy donors and cancer patients. The CDR3 spans 15 residues. The germline gives CDR1 SGHRS, CDR2 YFSETQ. Trimming at V came to 2 bases and at J to 5 bases, leaving 6 bases not matched to a gene. This receptor was obtained from a man younger than 40 in good health. The sample was blood. This chain connects TRBV5-1 to TRBJ2-5; 10 bases agree with TRBD2. The CDR3 nucleotides read TGCGCCAGCAGCTTCGGACTAGCGGCGAACGAGACCCAGTACTTC. The encoded protein is CASSFGLAANETQYF.